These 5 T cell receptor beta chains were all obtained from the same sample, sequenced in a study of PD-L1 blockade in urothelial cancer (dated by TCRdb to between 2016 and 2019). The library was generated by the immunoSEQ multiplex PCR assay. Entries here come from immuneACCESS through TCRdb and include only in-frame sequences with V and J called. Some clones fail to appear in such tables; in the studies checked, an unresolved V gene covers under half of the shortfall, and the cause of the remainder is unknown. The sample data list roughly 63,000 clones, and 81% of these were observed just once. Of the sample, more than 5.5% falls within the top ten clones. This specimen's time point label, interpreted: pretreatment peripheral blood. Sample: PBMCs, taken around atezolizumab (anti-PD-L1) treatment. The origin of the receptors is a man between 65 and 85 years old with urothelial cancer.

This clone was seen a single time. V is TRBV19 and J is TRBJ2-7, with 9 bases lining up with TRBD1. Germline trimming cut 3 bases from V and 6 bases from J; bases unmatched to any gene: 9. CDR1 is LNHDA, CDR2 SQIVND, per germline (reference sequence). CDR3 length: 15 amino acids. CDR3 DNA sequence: TGTGCCAGTAGTATCTCGGATGACAGGGGGGCCGAGCAGTACTTC. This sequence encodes CASSISDDRGAEQYF.

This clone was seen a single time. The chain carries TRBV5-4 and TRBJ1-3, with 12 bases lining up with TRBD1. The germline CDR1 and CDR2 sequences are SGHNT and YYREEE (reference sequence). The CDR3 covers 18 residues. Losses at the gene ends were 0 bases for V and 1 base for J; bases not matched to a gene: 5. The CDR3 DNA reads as TGTGCCAGCAGCTTGGCCGGGACAGGGGGCTTGTCTGGAAACACCATATATTTT. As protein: CASSLAGTGGLSGNTIYF.

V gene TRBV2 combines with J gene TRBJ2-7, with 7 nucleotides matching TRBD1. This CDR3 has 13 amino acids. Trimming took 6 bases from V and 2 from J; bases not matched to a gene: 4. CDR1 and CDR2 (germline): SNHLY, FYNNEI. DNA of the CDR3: TGTGCCAGCAGAAGACAGGGAACCTACGAGCAGTACTTC. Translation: CASRRQGTYEQYF.

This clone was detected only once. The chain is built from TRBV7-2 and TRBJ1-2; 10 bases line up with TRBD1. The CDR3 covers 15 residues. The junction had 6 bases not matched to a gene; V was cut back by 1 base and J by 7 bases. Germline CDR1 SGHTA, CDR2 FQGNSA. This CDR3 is CASSLEATGGSGYTF. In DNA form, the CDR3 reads TGTGCCAGCAGCTTAGAAGCGACAGGGGGCTCTGGCTACACCTTC.

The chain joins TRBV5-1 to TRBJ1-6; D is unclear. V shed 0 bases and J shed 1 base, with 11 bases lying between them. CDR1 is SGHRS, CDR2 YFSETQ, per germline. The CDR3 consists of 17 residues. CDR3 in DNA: TGCGCCAGCAGCTTGGCTGCGGATGGATCCTATAATTCACCCCTCCACTTT. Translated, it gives CASSLAADGSYNSPLHF.